Detailed here is one TCR beta chain. The sample is drawn from a study of blood T cell repertoires in COVID-19. The CDR3 extends over 17 amino acids. Trimming removed 5 bases from V and 9 bases from J; junction bases left unmatched: 23. The germline V gene has CDR1 GTSNPN and CDR2 SVGIG (reference sequence). Data came from immunoSEQ multiplex PCR; TCRdb stores just in-frame clones and leaves some out. The sample includes hundreds of thousands of clones, 80% to 90% of them seen just once. The material sequenced was peripheral blood. The rearrangement links TRBV30 to TRBJ2-5; 8 nucleotides agree with TRBD1. This TCR derives from a woman aged 50 to 60 with COVID-19, enrolled during active disease. CDR3 bases: TGTGCCTGGCTGCTCGGGACAGGAAAAGGAGGATGGAGGGCCCAGTACTTC. Residues: CAWLLGTGKGGWRAQYF.